What follows are 27 T cell receptor beta chains derived from one specimen sequenced in a study of cytomegalovirus exposure and HLA in healthy donors. PCR involved 60 Vbeta and 13 Jbeta primers. Sequencing was performed with immunoSEQ multiplex PCR; in TCRdb, only in-frame clones are kept and a portion is missing. The sample lists about 160,000 clones; 75% to 80% were seen once. Sequenced: PBMCs. These receptors were obtained from a woman in her thirties or forties in good health and CMV-seronegative.

The table lists this clone with a few counts. The V gene is TRBV2, the J gene TRBJ1-5; D is possibly TRBD1 (6 bases). The ends were cut back, 7 bases at V and 2 bases at J, with 18 bases in the middle. Germline loops: CDR1 SNHLY, CDR2 FYNNEI. CDR3 length: 16 residues. CDR3 in DNA: TGTGCCAGCACACCTTCGGGTTGGGGGCGCAATCAGCCCCAGCATTTT. Its translation: CASTPSGWGRNQPQHF.

CDR3 DNA: TGTGCCAGCAGTGAGCTAAATTCACCCCTCCACTTT. It specifies CASSELNSPLHF. The chain recombines TRBV6-1 with TRBJ1-6; D is unclear. The CDR3 is 12 amino acids. CDR1 MNHNS and CDR2 SASEGT come from the germline V gene. V lost 3 bases to trimming and J lost 7 bases, with 4 bases between them.

The chain carries TRBV6-1 and TRBJ1-6; D call uncertain. V shed 5 bases and J shed 0 bases, with 8 bases lying between them. Germline V CDR1 and CDR2: MNHNS, SASEGT. There are 15 residues in the CDR3. The CDR3 reads CASSLESSYNSPLHF. CDR3 DNA sequence: TGTGCCAGCAGTTTGGAGAGCTCCTATAATTCACCCCTCCACTTT.

The V and J genes are TRBV16 and TRBJ1-5; D uncertain. This CDR3 comprises 17 residues. Trimming pared 4 bases from V and 5 bases from J, leaving 21 bases between. Germline CDR1 is KGHSY and CDR2 is FQNENV. The CDR3: CASSLGSILKRDQPQHF. The CDR3 region has the DNA TGTGCCAGCAGCCTTGGGAGCATCTTAAAGAGGGATCAGCCCCAGCATTTT. Full variable domain (remainder filled in from reference TRBV16 and TRBJ1-5): GEEVAQTPKHLVRGEGQKAKLYCAPIKGHSYVFWYQQVLKNEFKFLISFQNENVFDETGMPKERFSAKCLPNSPCSLEIQATKLEDSAVYFCASSLGSILKRDQPQHFGDGTRLSIL.

CDR3 nucleotides: TGCGCCAGCGGCGGGTGGGGGGACACTGAAGCTTTCTTT. Protein sequence: CASGGWGDTEAFF. V usage is TRBV10-2 and J usage is TRBJ1-1, with D tentatively TRBD1 (5 bases). Germline CDR1 WSHSY, CDR2 SAAADI. V was shortened by 8 bases and J by 3 bases, with 13 bases between the two germline ends. The CDR3 runs to 13 residues.

V usage is TRBV19 and J usage is TRBJ2-3, with 9 nucleotides matching TRBD2. With V trimmed by 4 bases and J by 0 bases, 2 bases remained unmatched. The CDR3 has 15 amino acids. CDR1 and CDR2 from the germline V gene are LNHDA and SQIVND (reference sequence). The CDR3 protein is CASSNLAGSTDTQYF. The DNA of the CDR3 is TGTGCCAGTAGTAACCTAGCGGGGAGCACAGATACGCAGTATTTT.

This clone turned up a few times. The genes are TRBV4-1 and TRBJ2-1; no clear D gene. The germline V gene has CDR1 MGHRA and CDR2 YSYEKL. This CDR3 is built from 16 residues. The V end was cut by 0 bases, the J end by 0 bases, with 9 bases between. The DNA of the CDR3 is TGCGCCAGCAGCCAAGATCCCAGTATCTCCTACAATGAGCAGTTCTTC. Translation gives CASSQDPSISYNEQFF.

The chain joins TRBV5-1 to TRBJ2-7; D remains ambiguous. Germline V lookup: CDR1 SGHRS, CDR2 YFSETQ. V was trimmed by 2 bases and J by 5 bases, leaving 41 bases between them. The CDR3 totals 23 residues. The CDR3 here is CASSLFTSGGPGFRHPNLNEQYF. The CDR3 DNA reads TGCGCCAGCAGCTTATTCACTTCAGGTGGCCCCGGTTTTCGCCACCCGAACCTGAACGAGCAGTACTTC.

The chain joins TRBV6-1 to TRBJ1-2, with D tentatively TRBD1 (5 bases). The V gene's germline CDR1 is MNHNS and CDR2 SASEGT. The CDR3 contains 15 residues. Trimming took 2 bases from V and 0 from J, leaving 10 bases between them. In DNA form, the CDR3 reads TGTGCCAGCAGTGAACGGGAGACAGCTAACTATGGCTACACCTTC. Protein: CASSERETANYGYTF.

The chain has TRBV2 and TRBJ1-2; no reliable D call. Between the trimmed V and J ends, which lost 3 bases and 3 bases, there was a span of 8 bases. Germline assignment: CDR1 SNHLY and CDR2 FYNNEI. The CDR3 runs 13 residues. The CDR3 loop reads CASSDPGYYGYTF. The DNA of the CDR3 is TGTGCCAGCAGTGATCCAGGTTACTATGGCTACACCTTC.

This sequence joins TRBV27 and TRBJ1-2; maybe TRBD1 (5 bases). V was pared by 5 bases and J by 1 base, with 14 bases between. The germline gives CDR1 MNHEY, CDR2 SMNVEV (reference sequence). CDR3 length: 15 residues. CDR3 in amino acids: CASSDRRGDNYGYTF. The DNA for the CDR3 is TGTGCCAGCAGTGACAGACGCGGGGATAACTATGGCTACACCTTC.

V is TRBV5-1 and J is TRBJ2-5, with D unclear. Trimming removed 3 bases from V and 2 bases from J, with 5 bases in between. This CDR3 comprises 12 residues. Germline V lookup: CDR1 SGHRS, CDR2 YFSETQ. The CDR3 nucleotides read TGCGCCAGCAGCTCCGGTCAAGAGACCCAGTACTTC. Protein: CASSSGQETQYF.

This clone appeared a single time. The chain links TRBV19 to TRBJ2-5; maybe TRBD1 (6 bases). Between the trimmed V and J ends, which lost 3 bases and 5 bases, there was a span of 16 bases. The CDR3 is 15 residues long. CDR1 LNHDA and CDR2 SQIVND come from the germline V gene (reference sequence). The CDR3 loop reads CASSMGIQGRETQYF. CDR3 DNA: TGTGCCAGTAGTATGGGGATACAGGGACGGGAGACCCAGTACTTC.

This clone has a handful of counts. The rearrangement joins TRBV10-3 to TRBJ1-3; TRBD1 is a possible D gene (5 bases). V lost 4 bases and J 5 bases, leaving 12 bases between the germline ends. CDR1 is ENHRY and CDR2 is SYGVKD in the germline V gene. There are 14 residues in the CDR3. In DNA form, the CDR3 reads TGTGCCATCAGTGTGACAGAGAGGAGAAACACCATATATTTT. The encoded protein is CAISVTERRNTIYF.

The V call is TRBV29-1, the J call TRBJ2-2, with 8 bases that match TRBD2. The germline gives CDR1 SQVTM, CDR2 ANQGSEA. The CDR3 has 14 amino acids. CDR3 sequence: CVTGGRGSTGELFF. In DNA form, the CDR3 reads TGCGTTACGGGGGGGAGGGGAAGCACCGGGGAGCTGTTTTTT.

This clone was counted only a few times. The CDR3 nucleotides read TGTGCCAGCAGTTACCTGACAACCCAAGAGACCCAGTACTTC. Amino acid sequence: CASSYLTTQETQYF. J is TRBJ2-5 and V is TRBV6-5; the D is unclear. CDR1 MNHEY and CDR2 SVGAGI come from the germline V gene. V lost 2 bases, J lost 1 base, and 8 bases lay in between. The CDR3 length is 14 residues.

The chain carries TRBV19 and TRBJ2-1, with 8 bases lining up with TRBD2. Germline values: CDR1 LNHDA, CDR2 SQIVND (reference sequence). The CDR3 covers 16 residues. V shed 4 bases and J 9 bases; nucleotides not matched to a gene: 14. This CDR3 is CASSTSGLVSRGEQFF. CDR3 coding DNA: TGTGCCAGTAGTACATCGGGACTAGTCTCTAGAGGTGAGCAGTTCTTC. The full variable domain, completed using reference TRBV19 and TRBJ2-1, is DGGITQSPKYLFRKEGQNVTLSCEQNLNHDAMYWYRQDPGQGLRLIYYSQIVNDFQKGDIAEGYSVSREKKESFPLTVTSAQKNPTAFYLCASSTSGLVSRGEQFFGPGTRLTVL.

The chain has TRBV6-1 and TRBJ2-2, with 11 bases matching TRBD1. CDR1 MNHNS and CDR2 SASEGT come from the germline V gene. The junction had 3 bases not matched to a gene; V was cut back by 6 bases and J by 6 bases. This CDR3 spans 14 amino acids. In nucleotides, the CDR3 is TGTGCCAGCAGATGGGACAGGGGGGCCGGGGAGCTGTTTTTT. Protein sequence: CASRWDRGAGELFF.

The chain couples TRBV6-5 to TRBJ1-1; D remains unclear. CDR1 MNHEY and CDR2 SVGAGI come from the germline V gene. V dropped 2 bases and J dropped 0 bases, with 13 bases sitting between them. The CDR3 has 16 amino acids. The CDR3 DNA follows: TGTGCCAGCAGTTACACCTCGGCGGGCCTGAACACTGAAGCTTTCTTT. The encoded protein is CASSYTSAGLNTEAFF.

The J gene is TRBJ2-1, the V gene TRBV6-5; TRBD2 matches at 13 bases. J was trimmed by 8 bases and V by 8 bases; bases with no gene match: 9. The CDR3 runs to 15 residues. Germline CDR1 MNHEY, CDR2 SVGAGI. CDR3 in amino acids: CASYAQGLAGHEQFF. CDR3 bases: TGTGCCAGCTACGCTCAGGGACTAGCGGGGCATGAGCAGTTCTTC.

This clone was counted only a few times. The genes are TRBV4-1 and TRBJ2-6, with 9 bases identical to TRBD1. The CDR3 has 16 residues. Germline assignment: CDR1 MGHRA and CDR2 YSYEKL. V lost 4 bases to trimming and J lost 0 bases; unmatched junction nucleotides: 1. The CDR3 protein is CASSRDRASGANVLTF. The CDR3 region has the DNA TGCGCCAGCAGCCGGGACAGGGCCTCTGGGGCCAACGTCCTGACTTTC.

This chain joins TRBV5-1 and TRBJ2-5, with 9 positions matching TRBD2. CDR1 is SGHRS, CDR2 YFSETQ, per germline. V was clipped by 7 bases and J by 1 base; unmatched bases: 5. The CDR3 has 14 residues. The CDR3 DNA sequence: TGCGCCAGCGCGGGGGGGGCGCGCCAAGAGACCCAGTACTTC. This gives the protein CASAGGARQETQYF.

This clone was seen more than once but under ten times. V gene TRBV2 combines with J gene TRBJ1-2; 8 nucleotides agree with TRBD1. Losses at the gene ends were 4 bases for V and 7 bases for J; bases not matched to a gene: 5. CDR3 length equals 13 residues. Germline values: CDR1 SNHLY, CDR2 FYNNEI. CDR3 loop: CASSGQGAGGYTF. The CDR3 nucleotides are TGTGCCAGCAGTGGGCAGGGGGCGGGTGGCTACACCTTC.

The CDR3 reads CASSSPGLGAYEQYF. CDR3 DNA: TGTGCCAGCAGTTCCCCGGGACTGGGCGCCTACGAGCAGTACTTC. The rearrangement links TRBV28 to TRBJ2-7; tentative D call: TRBD2 (6 bases). The CDR3 covers 15 residues. CDR1 is MDHEN and CDR2 is SYDVKM in the germline V gene. The V end lost 4 bases, the J end lost 2 bases, and 15 bases lay between the germline ends.

This chain connects TRBV5-4 to TRBJ1-4; D call uncertain. Per the germline V gene, CDR1 is SGHNT and CDR2 is YYREEE (reference sequence). This CDR3 comprises 14 residues. Trimming removed 3 bases at V and 6 bases at J, with 12 bases between. CDR3 DNA: TGTGCCAGCAGCTCTGGAAGTCGGGATGAAAAACTGTTTTTT. It is translated as CASSSGSRDEKLFF.

In this sample, this clone turned up once. The J gene is TRBJ1-2, the V gene TRBV19; D gene ambiguous. The length of the CDR3 is 14 residues. Per the germline V gene, CDR1 is LNHDA and CDR2 is SQIVND (reference sequence). V gave up 6 bases and J gave up 1 base, with 12 bases separating them. For the CDR3, the DNA is TGTGCCAGTAGGAGAGACATCATTAACTATGGCTACACCTTC. This sequence encodes CASRRDIINYGYTF. Combining the CDR3 with reference TRBV19 and TRBJ1-2 gives the whole variable domain DGGITQSPKYLFRKEGQNVTLSCEQNLNHDAMYWYRQDPGQGLRLIYYSQIVNDFQKGDIAEGYSVSREKKESFPLTVTSAQKNPTAFYLCASRRDIINYGYTFGSGTRLTVV.

V gene TRBV15 combines with J gene TRBJ2-2; 9 positions agree with TRBD1. Germline-derived CDR1 and CDR2 are LNHNV and YYDKDF (reference sequence). The CDR3 length is 16 residues. V was pared by 0 bases and J by 3 bases, with 2 bases of the junction left unmatched. In DNA, the CDR3 is TGTGCCACCAGCAGAGATACAGGGGGCTACACCGGGGAGCTGTTTTTT. Protein: CATSRDTGGYTGELFF.